This T cell receptor (beta chain) came from a study of preoperative IRX-2 immunotherapy in early breast cancer. The assay was immunoSEQ multiplex PCR, and TCRdb's table has in-frame clones only and misses some. The sample consists of fewer than 25,000 clones, about 85% of them appearing once. CDR3 size: 14 residues. V was clipped by 0 bases and J by 8 bases, with 11 bases between them. CDR1 and CDR2 (germline): KGHSH, LQKENI. The treatment: preoperative locoregional IRX-2 cytokine immunotherapy. This phase Ib study tested locoregional IRX-2 cytokine immunotherapy given before surgery. This chain connects TRBV18 to TRBJ2-4, with D unresolved. This clonotype was sampled from a human donor with breast cancer. This material consisted of lymph node tissue, taken after IRX-2 immunotherapy. CDR3 in DNA: TGTGCCAGCTCACCACCGGCGAGAGAGGACATTCAGTACTTC. Translation gives CASSPPAREDIQYF.